This TCR beta chain was obtained from a study of shared T cell receptors in the human thymus (dated by TCRdb to the early 2020s). About the full investigation: The study examined how self-reactive, shared T-cell receptor alpha chains are generated in the human thymus.

Comments on this clone: This receptor's antigen is unknown. The input lacks base qualities; no much larger clone sits a single base away.

Library preparation used the immunoSEQ multiplex PCR assay. The table was pulled from immuneACCESS by TCRdb, which kept in-frame rearrangements only. Such tables lose some clones; where checked, under half of the loss comes from unresolved V genes, and the rest has no known cause. This sample holds hundreds of thousands of clones; over 75% were observed only once. The top ten clones comprise around 0.01% of the sample. V is shortened by 10 bases, J by 2 bases, and the region joining them spans 15 bases. From a lookup of the germline V gene (reference sequence), CDR1 and CDR2 are MNHEY and SMNVEV. The CDR3 spans 15 residues, from the cysteine through the phenylalanine. Only the CDR3 DNA is retained, 45 bases long and in frame from the first base. A further study also used this sample, focusing on human thymus T cells. The second study, in turn, reports: The donors were immunologically healthy infants in Finland who had open corrective cardiac surgery for congenital heart defects. Thymus tissue was collected as surgical resects that were removed during corrective cardiac surgery. V and J gene segment usage appeared biased in both thymic and peripheral blood repertoires. The related research reported highly overlapping thymic TCR repertoires among unrelated individuals. The study characterized TCR alpha and beta repertoires from eight infant thymus samples and four related peripheral blood samples. Donor ages ranged from about 6 to 244 days, and the cohort comprised five to seven male and a couple of female infants. Thymocytes were freed from the tissue by mechanical means and kept at -70 degrees C as pellets of 10-30 million cells. A QIAsymphony instrument was used to extract genomic DNA from frozen cell pellets. The immunoSEQ multiplex PCR assay was used to amplify the TCRB and TCRAD loci from a standardized amount of quality-controlled genomic DNA. Amplicons spanned the V(D)J region at a length sufficient to cover the CDR3 and identify V and J genes. The amplicons were sequenced on an Illumina platform via the commercial immunoSEQ service. Corrections for primer bias and sequencing errors followed previously described methods, while TCRAD and TCRB definitions were based on the IMGT database. Analysis of the repertoires was done with immunoSEQ Analyzer 3.0 and VDJTools and included basic statistics, V/J segment usage, diversity estimates, rarefaction and pairwise overlap. To estimate diversity, the Chao1, ChaoE, Efron-Thisted, Shannon and inverse Simpson indices were applied, and diversity was also estimated on datasets down-sampled to the smallest sample. Repertoire overlap was assessed by strict matching of CDR3 nucleotide sequence, V gene and J gene, and clustering was done by Jaccard-based multidimensional scaling. Thymus samples yielded on average around 810,000 unique TCRB clonotypes, compared with about 80,000 from blood samples.

Here the chain combines TRBV27 and TRBJ2-6; possibly the D gene is TRBD1, per 6 matching bases. The specimen sequenced was thymocytes. The receptor was derived from a girl under three years old with a congenital heart defect. Donor details come from another sample of the same person, matched by shared clones. The CDR3 is CATADPGAGANVLTF. The nucleotide sequence reads TGTGCCACCGCTGATCCAGGGGCTGGGGCCAACGTCCTGACTTTC. The reference TRBV27 and TRBJ2-6 proteins fill in what lies around the CDR3, so the full variable domain reads EAQVTQNPRYLITVTGKKLTVTCSQNMNHEYMSWYRQDPGLGLRQIYYSMNVEVTDKGDVPEGYKVSRKEKRNFPLILESPSPNQTSLYFCATADPGAGANVLTFGAGSRLTVL.